Described below is a single TCR beta chain sequence and its context. No antigen is known for it. Trimming took off 0 bases at V and 0 bases at J, with 12 bases between the two ends. There are 15 residues in the CDR3. The germline CDR1 and CDR2 sequences are SQVTM and ANQGSEA. The data were taken from a study of regulatory T cells in long-lasting Graves disease. Study findings and constraints: Persistent disease favored TRBV28, TRBJ1-2 and TRBJ2-5.

As for time point: newly diagnosed GD, antithyroid drugs for less than 3 months. Scientists built the TCR library using RNA that was extracted from PBMCs. The patient group derived from an endocrinology department in Xi'an, China. Blood from the periphery, around 9 milliliters in all, was drawn into EDTA tubes. Relying on iRepertoire HTBI primers and Arm-PCR of CDR3 regions, the team built TCR beta libraries. TCRdb re-derived calls from the multiplex PCR reads in MiXCR, one entry per CDR3 protein. The sample includes about 220,000 distinct CDR3 sequences, approximately 20% of them seen just once. This TCR was sampled from a female donor with Graves disease. Here the sequenced sample was peripheral blood mononuclear cells (PBMCs), taken at new diagnosis, from a patient treated with antithyroid drugs. This chain links TRBV29-1 with TRBJ2-7, with D possibly TRBD1 on 5 matching bases. In DNA, the CDR3 is TGCAGCGTTGAAGATCCACAGGCGAGCTCCTACGAGCAGTACTTC. Its translation: CSVEDPQASSYEQYF.